This TCR beta chain is drawn from a study of cytomegalovirus exposure and HLA in healthy donors. Looked up from germline, CDR1 is SGHDT and CDR2 is YYEEEE. The CDR3 covers 14 residues. The V segment lost 5 bases and the J segment 7 bases; nucleotides outside the gene matches: 6. TCRdb keeps only in-frame clones here, not all; method: immunoSEQ multiplex PCR. The table lists approximately 110,000 clones, approximately 86% of them singletons. The clonotype originates from a woman aged 18-35 years in good health and CMV-seropositive. The material sequenced was PBMCs. The chain is built from TRBV5-6 and TRBJ1-4; 9 positions match TRBD1. This CDR3 is CASSLQGASEKLFF. The CDR3 DNA reads TGTGCCAGCAGTTTACAGGGGGCAAGTGAAAAACTGTTTTTT.